The clone carrying this T cell receptor beta chain was counted between two and nine times. The data were taken from a study of blood T cells in healthy people across ages. Then a second PCR, running roughly 7 to 12 cycles, was carried out with a sample-barcoded 5' primer and a J-beta primer mix. Each CDR3 protein gets one entry after TCRdb re-called the 5' RACE reads with MiXCR. The table has about 640,000 distinct CDR3 sequences, roughly 31% seen once; the top ten hold about 15%. Sequenced sample: blood. The clonotype comes from a woman of 80 years or more in good health.

The CDR3 DNA sequence: TGTGCCAGCAGCCCCCTGGATAACATGAACACTGAAGCTTTCTTT. Translation: CASSPLDNMNTEAFF. V gene TRBV5-5 combines with J gene TRBJ1-1, with D uncertain. Germline V gives CDR1 SGHKS, CDR2 YYEKEE (reference sequence). The length of the CDR3 is 15 residues. Trimming cost V 4 bases and J 0 bases, with 13 bases left between them. The whole variable domain, filled in from reference TRBV5-5 and TRBJ1-1, reads DAGVTQSPTHLIKTRGQQVTLRCSPISGHKSVSWYQQVLGQGPQFIFQYYEKEERGRGNFPDRFSARQFPNYSSELNVNALLLGDSALYLCASSPLDNMNTEAFFGQGTRLTVV.